This T cell receptor beta chain came from a study of cytomegalovirus exposure and HLA in healthy donors. In germline, CDR1 is LNHDA, CDR2 SQIVND (reference sequence). Trimming cost V 6 bases and J 5 bases; bases outside gene matches: 6. The CDR3 covers 14 residues. Primers: 60 Vbeta forward and 13 Jbeta reverse. Using immunoSEQ multiplex PCR, the repertoire was profiled, and TCRdb retains in-frame clones only, with some absent. The sample lists roughly 200,000 clones, around three quarters occurring once. What was sequenced was PBMCs. The TCR originated in a woman aged 30 to 39 in good health and CMV-seropositive. The J gene is TRBJ2-5, the V gene TRBV19, with 10 bases matching TRBD1. The CDR3 is CASSATGGAETQYF. In DNA, the CDR3 is TGTGCCAGTAGCGCGACAGGGGGCGCCGAGACCCAGTACTTC.